This T cell receptor beta chain is from a study of metastatic and nonmetastatic thyroid tumors. TCRdb reanalyzed the PCR reads with MiXCR. The table lists approximately 13,000 clones, approximately 23% of them singletons. Patients were all untreated before their thyroid surgery. CDR3 length equals 15 residues. Trimming cost V 1 base and J 3 bases, with 13 bases left between them. Germline values: CDR1 MNHEY, CDR2 SVGEGT. This clone was seen only a few times. The V call is TRBV6-2 or TRBV6-3, the J call TRBJ2-7; perhaps D is TRBD1 or TRBD2 (6 bases each). The receptor's source is a female donor with papillary thyroid cancer or a benign thyroid nodule (not recorded which). Some clones in this sample may be carry-over from other donors' samples. The sequenced sample was adjacent normal tissue. CDR3 DNA: TGTGCCAGCAGTTACTATTCGGGGGCGGGCTACGAGCAGTACTTC. The encoded protein is CASSYYSGAGYEQYF.